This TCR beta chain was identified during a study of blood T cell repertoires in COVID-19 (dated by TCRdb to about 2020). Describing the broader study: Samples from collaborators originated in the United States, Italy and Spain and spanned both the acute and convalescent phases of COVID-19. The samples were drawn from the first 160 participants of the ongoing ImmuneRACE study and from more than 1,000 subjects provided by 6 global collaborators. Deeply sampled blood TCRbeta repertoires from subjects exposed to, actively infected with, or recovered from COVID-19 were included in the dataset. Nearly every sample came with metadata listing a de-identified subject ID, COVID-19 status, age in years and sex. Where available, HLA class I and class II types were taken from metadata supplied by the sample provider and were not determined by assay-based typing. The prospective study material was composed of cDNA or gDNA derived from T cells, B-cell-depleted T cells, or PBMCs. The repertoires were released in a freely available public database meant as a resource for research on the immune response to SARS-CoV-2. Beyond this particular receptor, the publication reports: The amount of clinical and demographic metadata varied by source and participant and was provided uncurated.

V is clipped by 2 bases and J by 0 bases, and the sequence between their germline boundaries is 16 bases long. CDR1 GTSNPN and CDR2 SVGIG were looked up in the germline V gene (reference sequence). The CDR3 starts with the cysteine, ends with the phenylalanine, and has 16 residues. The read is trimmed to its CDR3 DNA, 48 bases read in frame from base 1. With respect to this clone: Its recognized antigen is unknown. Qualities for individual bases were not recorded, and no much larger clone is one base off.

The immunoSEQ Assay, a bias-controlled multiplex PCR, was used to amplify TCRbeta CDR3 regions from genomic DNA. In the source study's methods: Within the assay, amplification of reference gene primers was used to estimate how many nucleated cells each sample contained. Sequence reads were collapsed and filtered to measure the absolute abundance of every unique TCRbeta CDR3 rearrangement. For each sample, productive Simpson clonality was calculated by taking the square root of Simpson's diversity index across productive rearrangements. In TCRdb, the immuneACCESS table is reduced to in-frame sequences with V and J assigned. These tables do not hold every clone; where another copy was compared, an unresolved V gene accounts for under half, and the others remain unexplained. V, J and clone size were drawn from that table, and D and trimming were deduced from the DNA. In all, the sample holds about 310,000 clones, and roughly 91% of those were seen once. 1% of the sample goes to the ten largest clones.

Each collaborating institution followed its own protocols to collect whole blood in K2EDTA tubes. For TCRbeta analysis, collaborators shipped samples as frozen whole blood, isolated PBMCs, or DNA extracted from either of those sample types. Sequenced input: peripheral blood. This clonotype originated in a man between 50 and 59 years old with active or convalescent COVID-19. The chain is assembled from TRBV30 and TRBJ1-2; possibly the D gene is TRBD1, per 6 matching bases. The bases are TGTGCCTGGAGTCTCGGTGTGACAGGTGCTAACTATGGCTACACCTTC. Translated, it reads CAWSLGVTGANYGYTF. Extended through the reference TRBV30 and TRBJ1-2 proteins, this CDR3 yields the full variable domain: SQTIHQWPATLVQPVGSPLSLECTVEGTSNPNLYWYRQAAGRGLQLLFYSVGIGQISSEVPQNLSASRPQDRQFILSSKKLLLSDSGFYLCAWSLGVTGANYGYTFGSGTRLTVV.